The 14 T cell receptor beta chains given below trace back to one sample, sequenced in a study of cytomegalovirus exposure and HLA in healthy donors. Primers: 60 Vbeta forward and 13 Jbeta reverse. Profiling relied on immunoSEQ multiplex PCR, and the TCRdb table lists in-frame clones only, not all of them. The table shows approximately 97,000 clones, with around 80% occurring only once. The source material was PBMCs. These TCRs come from a man aged 35-49 years in good health and CMV-seropositive.

V is TRBV6-1 and J is TRBJ1-2, with D possibly matching TRBD1 (6 bases). V was shortened by 0 bases and J by 4 bases, with 12 bases between the two germline ends. Germline CDR1 reads MNHNS; CDR2 reads SASEGT. The CDR3 runs 15 residues. The CDR3 is CASSEAIGQIYGYTF. The CDR3, as DNA: TGTGCCAGCAGTGAAGCAATTGGACAGATCTATGGCTACACCTTC.

The chain recombines TRBV27 with TRBJ1-2; 7 bases agree with TRBD1. V shed 5 bases, J shed 5 bases, and the junction held 8 bases outside the gene matches. The germline CDR1 and CDR2 sequences are MNHEY and SMNVEV (reference sequence). The CDR3 covers 14 residues. CDR3: CASSRTGTAYGYTF. DNA of the CDR3: TGTGCCAGCAGTCGTACCGGGACAGCTTATGGCTACACCTTC.

The genes are TRBV2 and TRBJ1-2, with D unresolved. Deletions cut 3 bases from V and 0 bases from J, with 11 bases between. The CDR3 extends over 15 amino acids. Per the germline V gene, CDR1 is SNHLY and CDR2 is FYNNEI. The CDR3: CASSDNHRANYGYTF. The CDR3, as DNA: TGTGCCAGCAGTGACAATCACCGGGCTAACTATGGCTACACCTTC.

V and J are TRBV13 and TRBJ2-5; the D gene is possibly TRBD2 (6 bases). Trimming pared 5 bases from V and 3 bases from J, leaving 16 bases between. Germline-derived CDR1 and CDR2 are PRHDT and FYEKMQ (reference sequence). The CDR3 contains 15 residues. The CDR3 nucleotides are TGTGCCAGCAGCGGGCATCGGGGAGGAGAAGAGACCCAGTACTTC. Its protein is CASSGHRGGEETQYF. Variable domain in full (rest from reference TRBV13 and TRBJ2-5): AAGVIQSPRHLIKEKRETATLKCYPIPRHDTVYWYQQGPGQDPQFLISFYEKMQSDKGSIPDRFSAQQFSDYHSELNMSSLELGDSALYFCASSGHRGGEETQYFGPGTRLLVL.

The V gene is TRBV13, the J gene TRBJ1-2, with 9 nucleotides matching TRBD1. The CDR3 has 15 amino acids. The ends lost 8 bases at V and 3 bases at J; junction bases unmatched: 10. Germline CDR1 reads PRHDT; CDR2 reads FYEKMQ (reference sequence). The CDR3 sequence: CASSQYGTGHYGYTF. DNA for the CDR3: TGTGCCAGCTCCCAATACGGGACAGGGCACTATGGCTACACCTTC. The full variable domain, with the rest looked up from reference TRBV13 and TRBJ1-2, is AAGVIQSPRHLIKEKRETATLKCYPIPRHDTVYWYQQGPGQDPQFLISFYEKMQSDKGSIPDRFSAQQFSDYHSELNMSSLELGDSALYFCASSQYGTGHYGYTFGSGTRLTVV.

The rearrangement joins TRBV5-5 to TRBJ2-5; D gene uncertain. Trimming removed 3 bases at V and 2 bases at J, with 11 bases between. CDR1 is SGHKS and CDR2 is YYEKEE in the germline V gene (reference sequence). This CDR3 has 14 residues. CDR3 protein: CASSSSSLQETQYF. In nucleotides, the CDR3 is TGTGCCAGCAGCTCTTCCTCGCTACAAGAGACCCAGTACTTC.

The chain carries TRBV28 and TRBJ1-1; possible D gene TRBD1, 5 bases. This CDR3 has 14 residues. Germline assignment: CDR1 MDHEN and CDR2 SYDVKM. Deletions cut 3 bases from V and 0 bases from J, with 8 bases between. The CDR3 spells CASSFYRMNTEAFF. The CDR3 DNA reads as TGTGCCAGCAGTTTTTACAGGATGAACACTGAAGCTTTCTTT.

The rearrangement links TRBV6-1 to TRBJ2-7; 7 nucleotides match TRBD1. The germline V gene has CDR1 MNHNS and CDR2 SASEGT. The V and J ends lost 10 bases and 2 bases, in that order; junction bases with no gene match: 11. This CDR3 is 14 amino acids long. The CDR3: CATKKDRSTYEQYF. The DNA for the CDR3 is TGTGCCACCAAAAAGGACAGGTCCACCTACGAGCAGTACTTC.

The CDR3 loop is CASSQALTDTQYF. The CDR3 nucleotides are TGTGCCAGCAGCCAGGCTCTTACAGATACGCAGTATTTT. The gene calls are TRBV4-2 and TRBJ2-3, with D uncertain. The germline V and J ends were trimmed by 3 bases and 3 bases, with 7 bases remaining between them. This CDR3 has 13 residues. Germline CDR1 and CDR2: LGHNA and YNFKEQ.

This clone was observed once. The chain combines TRBV6-1 with TRBJ2-3; TRBD1 agrees at 7 bases. The germline V gene has CDR1 MNHNS and CDR2 SASEGT. There are 15 residues in the CDR3. The J segment lost 5 bases and the V segment lost 5 bases, leaving 10 bases of the junction unmatched. The chain's CDR3 is CASSMRQGGRDTQYF. The CDR3 nucleotides are TGTGCCAGCAGTATGCGACAGGGCGGGCGAGATACGCAGTATTTT.

The chain is built from TRBV2 and TRBJ2-5; the match to TRBD2 covers 10 bases. Germline CDR1 and CDR2: SNHLY and FYNNEI. The CDR3 is 13 residues long. The V gene end was trimmed by 10 bases and the J gene end by 5 bases; junction bases not matched to a gene: 7. The CDR3 sequence is CATQRGGRETQYF. Here the CDR3 DNA reads TGTGCCACCCAGCGGGGGGGTCGGGAGACCCAGTACTTC.

Regarding this clone: Other DNA sequences within the sample encode an identical CDR3. The V call is TRBV30, the J call TRBJ1-5; 7 bases line up with TRBD1. Germline loops: CDR1 GTSNPN, CDR2 SVGIG (reference sequence). The CDR3 totals 13 residues. The ends lost 0 bases at V and 4 bases at J; junction bases unmatched: 0. CDR3 DNA sequence: TGTGCCTGGAGTGTACAGGGGAATCAGCCCCAGCATTTT. Amino acids: CAWSVQGNQPQHF.

This clone was picked up one time. The genes are TRBV6-5 and TRBJ1-1; TRBD1 is a possible D gene (5 bases). The CDR3 totals 16 residues. Trimming left V 0 bases short and J 10 bases short, with 21 bases between. Germline V lookup: CDR1 MNHEY, CDR2 SVGAGI. CDR3 sequence reads: CASSYSRGPALLRAFF. CDR3 in DNA: TGTGCCAGCAGTTACTCGCGGGGACCTGCCCTCTTGCGAGCTTTCTTT.

The chain links TRBV7-3 to TRBJ1-2; 7 nucleotides agree with TRBD1. This CDR3 has 13 amino acids. The trim removed 4 bases at V and 7 bases at J, leaving 6 bases unmatched. Germline CDR1 SGHTA, CDR2 FQGTGA. Here the CDR3 reads CASSYTGESGYTF. CDR3 coding DNA: TGTGCCAGCAGCTATACAGGGGAAAGTGGCTACACCTTC.